This TCR beta chain was retrieved from a study of Graves' ophthalmopathy and Graves' hyperthyroidism. This CDR3 has 14 residues. J was trimmed by 9 bases and V by 5 bases; bases with no gene match: 6. Per germline, CDR1 MDHEN and CDR2 SYDVKM. Study conclusions and caveats: Detected in blood as well were most expanded thyroid clonotypes with frequency above 0.001.

This clonotype was seen repeatedly, ten times or more. The antigen remains unidentified. RNA served as the template for amplifying TCR beta CDR3 regions. HTBI primers served in a first-round RT-PCR, which a second-round multiplex PCR followed. Each CDR3 protein gets one entry after TCRdb re-called the multiplex PCR reads with MiXCR. The table has some 380,000 distinct CDR3 sequences, roughly 14% seen once. The TCR originated in a woman aged 18-35 years with stable Graves' hyperthyroidism. The material sequenced was peripheral blood. The V call is TRBV28, the J call TRBJ1-6; 8 bases are a match to TRBD1. The CDR3 DNA reads as TGTGCCAGCAGTCACAGGGGGTGGTTTTCACCCCTCCACTTT. Residues: CASSHRGWFSPLHF.